One sample yielded the 25 T cell receptor beta chains listed below, sequenced in a study of blood T cell repertoires in COVID-19. Repertoires were generated with immunoSEQ multiplex PCR, while TCRdb's copy carries only in-frame clones and drops some. The sample consists of approximately 170,000 clones, roughly 90% of them appearing once. The sample taken for sequencing was peripheral blood. These receptors were collected from a young man with COVID-19, enrolled during active disease.

V usage is TRBV28 and J usage is TRBJ1-2; D is uncertain. In germline, CDR1 is MDHEN, CDR2 SYDVKM. The CDR3 is 14 residues long. V was cut by 7 bases and J by 0 bases, with 12 bases left in between. The CDR3 loop reads CASTEGGSNYGYTF. The CDR3 coding sequence is TGTGCCAGCACCGAGGGCGGTTCTAACTATGGCTACACCTTC.

The chain carries TRBV29-1 and TRBJ2-1; 7 bases line up with TRBD1. Germline CDR1 SQVTM, CDR2 ANQGSEA. Trimming took 6 bases from V and 0 from J; bases not matched to a gene: 11. This CDR3 is 16 amino acids long. The CDR3 region has the DNA TGCAGCGTCGTGGGGGACCGGGACAGCTCCTACAATGAGCAGTTCTTC. Encoded protein: CSVVGDRDSSYNEQFF.

This chain links TRBV6-5 with TRBJ2-1; tentatively, D is TRBD2 (6 bases). V shed 6 bases and J shed 0 bases, with 12 bases lying between them. Germline CDR1 and CDR2: MNHEY and SVGAGI. The CDR3 spans 15 residues. The CDR3 DNA reads as TGTGCCAGCAGCCCCTCTAGCGTCTCCTACAATGAGCAGTTCTTC. Amino acid sequence: CASSPSSVSYNEQFF.

J is TRBJ1-1 and V is TRBV19; 9 bases fit TRBD1. V was pared by 5 bases and J by 1 base, with 5 bases of the junction left unmatched. Germline CDR1 reads LNHDA; CDR2 reads SQIVND (reference sequence). The CDR3 spans 15 residues. This CDR3 is CASSELGQGNTEAFF. The CDR3 DNA sequence: TGTGCCAGTAGTGAACTGGGACAGGGGAACACTGAAGCTTTCTTT.

This clone appeared a few times. The CDR3 is CATSREQADIYGYTF. The CDR3 DNA sequence: TGTGCCACCAGCAGAGAACAGGCAGATATCTATGGCTACACCTTC. V usage is TRBV15 and J usage is TRBJ1-2, with D possibly matching TRBD1 (5 bases). Per the germline V gene, CDR1 is LNHNV and CDR2 is YYDKDF (reference sequence). Trimming stripped 0 bases from V and 4 bases from J, with 12 bases between. The CDR3 has 15 amino acids. Filled out from reference TRBV15 and TRBJ1-2, the complete variable domain reads DAMVIQNPRYQVTQFGKPVTLSCSQTLNHNVMYWYQQKSSQAPKLLFHYYDKDFNNEADTPDNFQSRRPNTSFCFLDIRSPGLGDTAMYLCATSREQADIYGYTFGSGTRLTVV.

V is TRBV6-5 and J is TRBJ2-7, with 8 bases matching TRBD2. The CDR3 is 15 amino acids. Looked up from germline, CDR1 is MNHEY and CDR2 is SVGAGI. Trimming removed 6 bases from V and 1 base from J; junction bases left unmatched: 8. The chain's CDR3 is CASRPAGGASYEQYF. CDR3 coding DNA: TGTGCCAGCAGGCCCGCGGGGGGCGCATCCTACGAGCAGTACTTC.

The rearrangement links TRBV5-1 to TRBJ1-2; possibly TRBD1 for D (5 bases). This CDR3 has 14 residues. Trimming removed 0 bases at V and 6 bases at J, with 12 bases between. Germline V gene sequence: CDR1 SGHRS, CDR2 YFSETQ. The DNA of the CDR3 is TGCGCCAGCAGCTTGGAGGACACCCTCCATGGCTACACCTTC. Its protein is CASSLEDTLHGYTF.

The gene calls are TRBV29-1 and TRBJ2-7; 7 nucleotides line up with TRBD2. This CDR3 contains 13 residues. Germline lookup yields CDR1 SQVTM and CDR2 ANQGSEA. CDR3 sequence reads: CNSGREIGDEQYF. The CDR3 nucleotides are TGCAACTCCGGGCGGGAGATAGGCGACGAGCAGTACTTC.

This clone was seen a few times. The J gene is TRBJ1-1, the V gene TRBV19; TRBD1 agrees at 8 bases. The J segment lost 1 base and the V segment lost 5 bases, leaving 0 bases of the junction unmatched. Germline V CDR1 and CDR2: LNHDA, SQIVND (reference sequence). The CDR3 covers 13 residues. The DNA for the CDR3 is TGTGCCAGTAGTGACAGGGGGAACACTGAAGCTTTCTTT. Amino acid sequence: CASSDRGNTEAFF. The full variable domain, with the rest looked up from reference TRBV19 and TRBJ1-1, is DGGITQSPKYLFRKEGQNVTLSCEQNLNHDAMYWYRQDPGQGLRLIYYSQIVNDFQKGDIAEGYSVSREKKESFPLTVTSAQKNPTAFYLCASSDRGNTEAFFGQGTRLTVV.

The chain recombines TRBV24-1 with TRBJ2-1; maybe TRBD1 (6 bases). V was pared by 2 bases and J by 8 bases, with 9 bases between. The germline gives CDR1 KGHDR, CDR2 SFDVKD. CDR3 length: 13 amino acids. CDR3 protein: CATSDWPGDEQFF. The CDR3 DNA reads as TGTGCCACCAGTGATTGGCCAGGGGATGAGCAGTTCTTC.

CDR3 DNA sequence: TGTGCCAGCAGTTTAGGCGGGGGAGACTCCTACGAGCAGTACTTC. Protein product: CASSLGGGDSYEQYF. The chain links TRBV28 to TRBJ2-7; 7 bases align to TRBD2. J lost 0 bases, V lost 2 bases, and 4 bases had no gene match. Germline V lookup: CDR1 MDHEN, CDR2 SYDVKM. The CDR3 runs 15 residues.

The rearrangement joins TRBV5-6 to TRBJ1-1; TRBD1 agrees at 7 bases. CDR3 length: 14 amino acids. The V segment lost 0 bases and the J segment 6 bases; nucleotides outside the gene matches: 5. The germline V gene encodes CDR1 SGHDT and CDR2 YYEEEE. CDR3 DNA: TGTGCCAGCAGCTTGGCAGGGACAGACTCTGAAGCTTTCTTT. Translated, it gives CASSLAGTDSEAFF.

The chain couples TRBV11-2 to TRBJ2-7; TRBD2 aligns across 10 bases. CDR3 length: 15 residues. V shed 0 bases, J shed 5 bases, and the junction held 4 bases outside the gene matches. Germline V gene data show CDR1 as SGHAT and CDR2 as FQNNGV. CDR3 sequence (DNA): TGTGCCAGCAGCTTAGAAGCTAGCGGGAGCCACGAGCAGTACTTC. Protein sequence: CASSLEASGSHEQYF.

This clone appeared a single time. The rearrangement uses TRBV4-2 and TRBJ2-7; D might be TRBD2 (5 bases). V lost 6 bases, J lost 0 bases, and 12 bases lay in between. This CDR3 region has 14 residues. The germline V gene has CDR1 LGHNA and CDR2 YNFKEQ. As DNA, the CDR3 is TGTGCCAGCAGGGGAGAGGCTGCCTCCTACGAGCAGTACTTC. Translation gives CASRGEAASYEQYF.

The chain recombines TRBV5-6 with TRBJ2-7; TRBD1 matches 8 bases. CDR1 and CDR2 from the germline V gene are SGHDT and YYEEEE. The CDR3 length is 18 residues. V lost 0 bases, J lost 0 bases, and 11 bases stayed unmatched. Here the CDR3 DNA reads TGTGCCAGCAGCTTGGAGCACAGGGGGGCCCAAAGCTCCTACGAGCAGTACTTC. Protein: CASSLEHRGAQSSYEQYF.

The CDR3 bases are TGTGCCAGCACCTACACGGCGCAGGACTATGGCTACACCTTC. It yields the protein CASTYTAQDYGYTF. The rearrangement uses TRBV11-2 and TRBJ1-2; no reliable D call. The germline V gene has CDR1 SGHAT and CDR2 FQNNGV. Trimming pared 7 bases from V and 3 bases from J, leaving 15 bases between. This CDR3 comprises 14 residues.

The V gene is TRBV2, the J gene TRBJ2-7; 7 nucleotides agree with TRBD1. CDR1 and CDR2 from the germline V gene are SNHLY and FYNNEI. J gave up 6 bases and V 7 bases, and 12 bases lay outside the gene matches. This CDR3 region has 14 residues. CDR3 loop: CASTLVKGAGEQYF. Here the CDR3 DNA reads TGTGCCAGCACCCTCGTCAAGGGGGCAGGCGAGCAGTACTTC.

This clone is a singleton in its sample. The chain joins TRBV15 to TRBJ2-7, with 9 bases fitting TRBD2. CDR1 and CDR2 from the germline V gene are LNHNV and YYDKDF (reference sequence). The CDR3 is made up of 16 amino acids. V gave up 4 bases and J gave up 0 bases; unmatched junction bases: 7. The CDR3 sequence: CATSNTSGRRSYEQYF. The CDR3 DNA sequence: TGTGCCACCAGCAACACGAGCGGGAGGCGCTCCTACGAGCAGTACTTC.

This clone showed up just once. The rearrangement uses TRBV25-1 and TRBJ2-7; 9 bases are a match to TRBD1. V was clipped by 3 bases and J by 3 bases; unmatched bases: 6. CDR3 length: 15 residues. In germline, CDR1 is MGHDK, CDR2 SYGVNS. The CDR3 DNA reads TGTGCCAGCAGTGATTGGACAGGGGATTTCTACGAGCAGTACTTC. Translated: CASSDWTGDFYEQYF.

V usage is TRBV2 and J usage is TRBJ2-7, with D hard to call. Trimming took off 2 bases at V and 6 bases at J, with 2 bases between the two ends. The V gene's germline CDR1 is SNHLY and CDR2 FYNNEI. The CDR3 length is 10 residues. The CDR3 loop is CASSELEQYF. The CDR3 DNA is TGTGCCAGCAGTGAACTCGAGCAGTACTTC.

This clone was detected only once. This rearrangement joins TRBV5-8 to TRBJ2-1; 12 bases agree with TRBD2. V was clipped by 0 bases and J by 4 bases; unmatched bases: 2. The germline V gene has CDR1 SGHTS and CDR2 YDEGEE. The CDR3 has 16 amino acids. The CDR3 sequence is CASSLELAGGYNEQFF. CDR3 DNA: TGTGCCAGCAGCTTGGAACTAGCGGGAGGATACAATGAGCAGTTCTTC.

This chain uses TRBV28 with TRBJ2-7; tentative D call: TRBD1 (6 bases). Germline-derived CDR1 and CDR2 are MDHEN and SYDVKM. The CDR3 loop spans 15 amino acids. The germline V and J ends were trimmed by 5 bases and 2 bases, with 16 bases remaining between them. CDR3 amino acids: CASSEYRDGTYEQYF. The DNA for the CDR3 is TGTGCCAGCAGTGAGTACAGGGATGGGACCTACGAGCAGTACTTC. The complete variable domain, with remaining parts taken from reference TRBV28 and TRBJ2-7, reads DVKVTQSSRYLVKRTGEKVFLECVQDMDHENMFWYRQDPGLGLRLIYFSYDVKMKEKGDIPEGYSVSREKKERFSLILESASTNQTSMYLCASSEYRDGTYEQYFGPGTRLTVT.

The chain joins TRBV28 to TRBJ2-1; D gene ambiguous. V lost 0 bases to trimming and J lost 0 bases, with 21 bases between them. Looked up from germline, CDR1 is MDHEN and CDR2 is SYDVKM. This CDR3 comprises 20 residues. Here the CDR3 reads CASSLWRGFTTASSYNEQFF. The CDR3 DNA follows: TGTGCCAGCAGTTTATGGCGCGGCTTCACTACGGCCAGCTCCTACAATGAGCAGTTCTTC.

The gene calls are TRBV29-1 and TRBJ2-2, with D tentatively TRBD1 (6 bases). In germline, CDR1 is SQVTM, CDR2 ANQGSEA. The CDR3 spans 14 residues. V was cut by 1 base and J by 3 bases, with 9 bases left in between. Here the CDR3 DNA reads TGCAGCGTTGAAGGGGACACCCACACCGGGGAGCTGTTTTTT. This encodes CSVEGDTHTGELFF.

The chain is built from TRBV19 and TRBJ1-5, with 8 nucleotides matching TRBD1. Germline CDR1 reads LNHDA; CDR2 reads SQIVND (reference sequence). The CDR3 runs 17 residues. V was pared by 5 bases and J by 1 base, with 10 bases of the junction left unmatched. This CDR3 reads CASSPIPQGVSNQPQHF. CDR3 sequence (DNA): TGTGCCAGTAGTCCTATCCCACAGGGGGTCAGCAATCAGCCCCAGCATTTT.